The source of this TCR beta chain is a study of OX40 agonist ivuxolimab in advanced cancers. Turning to the study itself: Clinicians treated patients with ivuxolimab, an agonistic anti-OX40 (CD134) antibody. The study's findings and limits: Undetermined was the antigen specificity of the expanded peripheral T cells. Low clonal expansion, among the lowest seen, marked partial responders at 0.1-3.0 mg/kg.

Exclusion of a patient followed from autoimmune disease history or systemic immunosuppression. Note on this clone: Its antigen remains unknown.

Using immunoSEQ multiplex PCR, the repertoire was profiled, and TCRdb retains in-frame clones only, with some absent. The table records some 77,000 clones, 92% of them present only once. In germline, CDR1 is SGHDN, CDR2 FVKESK. The CDR3 spans 15 residues. The V end lost 2 bases, the J end lost 1 base, and 11 bases lay between the germline ends. J is TRBJ1-1 and V is TRBV14, with a tentative D call TRBD1 (5 bases). The starting material was CD4+ or CD8+ T cells sorted from blood, obtained in a trial of the OX40 agonist ivuxolimab. The receptor was isolated from an adult with an advanced solid tumor such as melanoma, head and neck, liver or kidney cancer. The CDR3 here is CASSQFMGRNTEAFF. In nucleotides, the CDR3 is TGTGCCAGCAGCCAATTCATGGGGCGGAACACTGAAGCTTTCTTT.